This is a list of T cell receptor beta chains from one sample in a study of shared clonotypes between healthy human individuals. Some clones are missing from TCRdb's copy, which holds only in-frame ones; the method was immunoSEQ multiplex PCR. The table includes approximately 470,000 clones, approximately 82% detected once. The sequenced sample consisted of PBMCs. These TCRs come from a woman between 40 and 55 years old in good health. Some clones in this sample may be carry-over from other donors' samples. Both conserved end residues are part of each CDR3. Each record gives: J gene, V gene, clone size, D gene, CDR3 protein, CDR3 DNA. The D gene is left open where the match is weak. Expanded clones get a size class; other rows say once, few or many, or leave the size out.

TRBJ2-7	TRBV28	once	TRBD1	CASSRTGMAYEQYF	TGTGCCAGCAGCAGGACAGGGATGGCCTACGAGCAGTACTTC
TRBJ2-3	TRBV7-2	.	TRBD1	CASSGQGFGTDTQYF	TGTGCCAGCAGCGGACAGGGGTTCGGCACAGATACGCAGTATTTT
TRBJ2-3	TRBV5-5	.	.	CASSLTITDTQYF	TGTGCCAGCAGCTTGACGATCACAGATACGCAGTATTTT
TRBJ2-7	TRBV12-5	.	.	CASGPHSYEQYF	TGTGCTAGTGGCCCACACTCCTACGAGCAGTACTTC
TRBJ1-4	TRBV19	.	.	CASSIARGNEKLFF	TGTGCCAGTAGTATAGCGAGAGGGAATGAAAAACTGTTTTTT
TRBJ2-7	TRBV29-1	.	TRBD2	CSVISGRAYEQYF	TGCAGCGTTATTAGCGGGAGGGCCTACGAGCAGTACTTC
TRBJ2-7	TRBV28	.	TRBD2	CASSLTGGLRDEQYF	TGTGCCAGCAGTTTAACGGGAGGACTTCGGGACGAGCAGTACTTC
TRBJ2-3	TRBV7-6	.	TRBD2	CASSLGLAPDTQYF	TGTGCCAGCAGCTTGGGACTAGCGCCAGATACGCAGTATTTT
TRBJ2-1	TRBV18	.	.	CASSQGDEQFF	TGTGCCAGCTCACAGGGGGATGAGCAGTTCTTC
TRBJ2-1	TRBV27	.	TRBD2	CASSALAGGPYEQFF	TGTGCCAGCAGTGCCCTAGCGGGAGGGCCGTATGAGCAGTTCTTC
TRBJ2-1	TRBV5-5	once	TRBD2	CASSLTSGPSSYNEQFF	TGTGCCAGCAGCTTGACTAGCGGACCAAGCTCCTACAATGAGCAGTTCTTC
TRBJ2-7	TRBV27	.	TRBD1	CASSTRTGIYEQYF	TGTGCCAGCAGTACCAGGACAGGGATCTACGAGCAGTACTTC
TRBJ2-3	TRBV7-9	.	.	CASSSGISETDTQYF	TGTGCCAGCAGCTCAGGGATCAGCGAAACAGATACGCAGTATTTT
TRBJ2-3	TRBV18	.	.	CASSPLGKGGSGTQYF	TGTGCCAGCTCACCACTGGGTAAAGGTGGGAGTGGTACGCAGTATTTT
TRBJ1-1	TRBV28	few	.	CASSPGQRAFF	TGTGCCAGCAGTCCCGGACAGCGAGCTTTCTTT
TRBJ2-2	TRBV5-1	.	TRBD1	CASGTTGGVAGELFF	TGCGCCAGCGGCACGACAGGGGGCGTCGCCGGGGAGCTGTTTTTT
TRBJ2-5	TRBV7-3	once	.	CASSRDGEETQYF	TGTGCCAGCAGCCGCGACGGGGAAGAGACCCAGTACTTC
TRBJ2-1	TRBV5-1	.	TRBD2	CASSLRLGEGNEQFF	TGCGCCAGCAGCTTGAGGCTAGGGGAGGGTAATGAGCAGTTCTTC
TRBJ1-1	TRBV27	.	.	CASSSPGRKNTEAFF	TGTGCCAGCAGTTCTCCGGGACGGAAGAACACTGAAGCTTTCTTT
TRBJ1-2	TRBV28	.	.	CASRAAQMDGHYGYTF	TGTGCCAGCAGGGCCGCCCAAATGGACGGTCACTATGGCTACACCTTC
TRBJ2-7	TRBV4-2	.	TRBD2	CASSQVTSGFAYERYF	TGTGCCAGCAGCCAAGTTACTAGCGGCTTTGCCTACGAGCGGTACTTC
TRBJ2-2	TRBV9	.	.	CASGSWDRANTGELFF	TGTGCCAGCGGGTCGTGGGACCGCGCGAACACCGGGGAGCTGTTTTTT
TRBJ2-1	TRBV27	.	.	CASSSAPSSYNEQFF	TGTGCCAGCAGTTCTGCACCGAGCTCCTACAATGAGCAGTTCTTC